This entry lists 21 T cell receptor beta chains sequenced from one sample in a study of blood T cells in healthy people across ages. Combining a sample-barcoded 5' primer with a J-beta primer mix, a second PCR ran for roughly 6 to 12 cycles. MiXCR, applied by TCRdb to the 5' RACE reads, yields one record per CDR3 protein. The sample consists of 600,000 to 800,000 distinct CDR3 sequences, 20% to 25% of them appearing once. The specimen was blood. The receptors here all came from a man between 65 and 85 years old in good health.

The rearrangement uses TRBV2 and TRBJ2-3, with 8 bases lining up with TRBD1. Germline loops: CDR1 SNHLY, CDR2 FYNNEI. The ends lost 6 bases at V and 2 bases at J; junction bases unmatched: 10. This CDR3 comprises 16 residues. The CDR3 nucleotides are TGTGCCAGCAGGGACCGGACAGGGTTCGTCACAGATACGCAGTATTTT. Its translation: CASRDRTGFVTDTQYF.

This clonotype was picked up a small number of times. This CDR3 reads CATSDPGGNYGYTF. The CDR3 nucleotides are TGTGCCACCAGTGACCCCGGGGGGAACTATGGCTACACCTTC. This sequence joins TRBV24-1 and TRBJ1-2; tentative D call: TRBD1 (5 bases). V lost 4 bases to trimming and J lost 2 bases, with 10 bases between them. CDR3 length: 14 amino acids. Per the germline V gene, CDR1 is KGHDR and CDR2 is SFDVKD.

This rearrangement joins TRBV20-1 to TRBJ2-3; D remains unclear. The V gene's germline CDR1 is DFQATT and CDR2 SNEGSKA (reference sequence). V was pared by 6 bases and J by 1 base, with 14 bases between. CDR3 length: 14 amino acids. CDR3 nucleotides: TGCAGTGCCGGCTCGGCCCAACGCACAGATACGCAGTATTTT. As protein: CSAGSAQRTDTQYF.

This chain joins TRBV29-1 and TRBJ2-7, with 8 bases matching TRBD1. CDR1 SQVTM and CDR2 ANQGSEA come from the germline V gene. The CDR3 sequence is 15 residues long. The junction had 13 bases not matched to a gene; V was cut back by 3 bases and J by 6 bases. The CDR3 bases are TGCAGCGTTGAGTTACTAGGACAGGGAAAATTCGAGCAGTACTTC. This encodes CSVELLGQGKFEQYF.

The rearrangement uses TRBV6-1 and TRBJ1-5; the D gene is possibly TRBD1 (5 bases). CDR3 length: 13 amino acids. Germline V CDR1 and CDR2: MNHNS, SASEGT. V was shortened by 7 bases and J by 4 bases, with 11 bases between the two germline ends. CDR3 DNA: TGTGCCAGCACAGGGACTGTAAATCAGCCCCAGCATTTT. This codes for CASTGTVNQPQHF.

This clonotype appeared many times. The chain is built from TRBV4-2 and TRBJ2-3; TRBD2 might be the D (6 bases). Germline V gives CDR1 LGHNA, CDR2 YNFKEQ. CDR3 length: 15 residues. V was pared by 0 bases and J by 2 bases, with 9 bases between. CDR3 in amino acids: CASSQDLAYTDTQYF. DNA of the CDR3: TGTGCCAGCAGCCAAGACCTAGCGTACACAGATACGCAGTATTTT.

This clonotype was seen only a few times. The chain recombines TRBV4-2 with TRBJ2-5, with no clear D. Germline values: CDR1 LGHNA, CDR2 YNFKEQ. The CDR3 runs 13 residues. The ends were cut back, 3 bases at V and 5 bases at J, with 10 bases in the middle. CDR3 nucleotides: TGTGCCAGCAGCCAGGAACCGACGGAGACCCAGTACTTC. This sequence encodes CASSQEPTETQYF.

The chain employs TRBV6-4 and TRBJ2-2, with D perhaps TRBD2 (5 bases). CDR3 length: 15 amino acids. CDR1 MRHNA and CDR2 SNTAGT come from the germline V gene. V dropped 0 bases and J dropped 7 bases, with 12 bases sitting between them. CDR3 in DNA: TGTGCCAGCAGTGACTCGAGAGGGTCGAGCGGGGAGCTGTTTTTT. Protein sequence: CASSDSRGSSGELFF.

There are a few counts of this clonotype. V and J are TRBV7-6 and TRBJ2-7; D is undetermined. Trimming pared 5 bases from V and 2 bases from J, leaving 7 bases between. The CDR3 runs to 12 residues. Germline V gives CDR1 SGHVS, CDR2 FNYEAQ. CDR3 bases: TGTGCCAGCAGCCCCAGACCCTACGAGCAGTACTTC. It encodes CASSPRPYEQYF.

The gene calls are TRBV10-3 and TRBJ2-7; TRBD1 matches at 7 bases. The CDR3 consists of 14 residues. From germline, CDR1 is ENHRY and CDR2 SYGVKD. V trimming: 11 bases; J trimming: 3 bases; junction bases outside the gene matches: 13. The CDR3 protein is CASTLEQGIYEQYF. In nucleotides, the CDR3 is TGTGCCTCAACCCTCGAACAGGGGATCTACGAGCAGTACTTC.

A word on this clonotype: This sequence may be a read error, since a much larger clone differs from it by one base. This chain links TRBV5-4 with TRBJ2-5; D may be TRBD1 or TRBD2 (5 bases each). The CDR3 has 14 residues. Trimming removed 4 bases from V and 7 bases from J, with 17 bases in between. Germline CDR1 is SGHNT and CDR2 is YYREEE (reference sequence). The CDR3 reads CASSTTGRVATQYF. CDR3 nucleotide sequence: TGTGCCAGCAGCACAACGGGACGGGTGGCGACCCAGTACTTC. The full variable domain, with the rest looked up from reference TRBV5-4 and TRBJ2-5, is ETGVTQSPTHLIKTRGQQVTLRCSSQSGHNTVSWYQQALGQGPQFIFQYYREEENGRGNFPPRFSGLQFPNYSSELNVNALELDDSALYLCASSTTGRVATQYFGPGTRLLVL.

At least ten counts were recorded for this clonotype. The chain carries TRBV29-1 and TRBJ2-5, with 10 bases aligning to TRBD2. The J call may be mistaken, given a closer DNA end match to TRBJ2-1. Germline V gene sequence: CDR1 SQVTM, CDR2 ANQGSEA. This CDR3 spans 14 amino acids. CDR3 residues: CSVKGLADYNEQFF. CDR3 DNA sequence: TGCAGCGTTAAAGGACTAGCGGACTACAATGAGCAGTTCTTC.

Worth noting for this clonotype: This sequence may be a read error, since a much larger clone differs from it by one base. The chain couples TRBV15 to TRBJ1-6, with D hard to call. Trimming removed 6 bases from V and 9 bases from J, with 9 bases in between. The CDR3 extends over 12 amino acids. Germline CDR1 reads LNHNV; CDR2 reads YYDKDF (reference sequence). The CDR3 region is CATSKESSPLHF. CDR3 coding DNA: TGTGCCACCAGTAAGGAGAGTTCACCCCTCCACTTT.

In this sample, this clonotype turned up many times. DNA of the CDR3: TGCAGTGCTAGAACTAACTACGGAGATACGCAGTATTTT. Translated: CSARTNYGDTQYF. The rearrangement links TRBV20-1 to TRBJ2-3; no reliable D call. CDR1 and CDR2 from the germline V gene are DFQATT and SNEGSKA (reference sequence). Trimming pared 2 bases from V and 5 bases from J, leaving 11 bases between. The CDR3 extends over 13 amino acids.

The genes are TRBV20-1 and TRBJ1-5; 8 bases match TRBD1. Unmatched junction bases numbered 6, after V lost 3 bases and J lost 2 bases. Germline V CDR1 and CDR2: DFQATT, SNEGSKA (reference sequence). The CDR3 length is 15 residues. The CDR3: CSASAVQGGNQPQHF. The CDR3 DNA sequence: TGCAGTGCTAGCGCGGTACAGGGGGGCAATCAGCCCCAGCATTTT.

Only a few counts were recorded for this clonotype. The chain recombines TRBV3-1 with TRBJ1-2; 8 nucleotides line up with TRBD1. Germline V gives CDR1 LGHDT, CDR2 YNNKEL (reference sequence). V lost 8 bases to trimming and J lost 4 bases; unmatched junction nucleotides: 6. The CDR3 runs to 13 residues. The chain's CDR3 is CASQTGTGYGYTF. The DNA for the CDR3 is TGTGCCAGCCAGACCGGGACAGGCTATGGCTACACCTTC.

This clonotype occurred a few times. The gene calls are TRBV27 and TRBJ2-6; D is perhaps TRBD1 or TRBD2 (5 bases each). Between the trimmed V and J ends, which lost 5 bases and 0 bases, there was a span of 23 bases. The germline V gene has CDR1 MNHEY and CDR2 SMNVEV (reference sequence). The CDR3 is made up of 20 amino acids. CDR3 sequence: CASSPRPVPGRHSGANVLTF. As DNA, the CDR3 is TGTGCCAGCAGTCCACGACCCGTTCCGGGACGTCACTCTGGGGCCAACGTCCTGACTTTC.

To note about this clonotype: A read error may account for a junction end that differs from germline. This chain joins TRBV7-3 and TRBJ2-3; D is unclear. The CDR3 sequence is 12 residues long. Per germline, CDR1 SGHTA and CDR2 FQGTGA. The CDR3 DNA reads TGTGCCAGCTATGGGTCCACAGATACGCGGTATTTT. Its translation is CASYGSTDTRYF.

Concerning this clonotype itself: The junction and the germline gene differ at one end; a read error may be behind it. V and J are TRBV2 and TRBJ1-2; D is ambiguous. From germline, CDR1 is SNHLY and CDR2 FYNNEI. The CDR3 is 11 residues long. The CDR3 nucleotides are TGTGCCAGCAATGAAAATTATGGCTACACCTTC. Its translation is CASNENYGYTF. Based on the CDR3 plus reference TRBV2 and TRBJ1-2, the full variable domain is EPEVTQTPSHQVTQMGQEVILRCVPISNHLYFYWYRQILGQKVEFLVSFYNNEISEKSEIFDDQFSVERPDGSNFTLKIRSTKLEDSAMYFCASNENYGYTFGSGTRLTVV.

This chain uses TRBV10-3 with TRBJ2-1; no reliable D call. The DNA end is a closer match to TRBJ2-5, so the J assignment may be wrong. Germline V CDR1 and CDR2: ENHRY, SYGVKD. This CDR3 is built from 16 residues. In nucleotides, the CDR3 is TGTGCCATCAGTGCGAAGCCGAATGCGGATCAAGAGACCCAGTACTTC. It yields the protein CAISAKPNADQETQYF.

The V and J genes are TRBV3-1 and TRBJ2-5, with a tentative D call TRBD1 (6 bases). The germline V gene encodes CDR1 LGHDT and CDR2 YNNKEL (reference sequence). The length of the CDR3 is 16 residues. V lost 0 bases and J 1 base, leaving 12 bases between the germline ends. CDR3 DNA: TGTGCCAGCAGCCAAGATCTTGAGGACAGCCAAGAGACCCAGTACTTC. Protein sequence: CASSQDLEDSQETQYF.